Below are 21 T cell receptor beta chains sequenced from a single sample in a study of CD8+CD57+ T cells in acquired aplastic anemia. The template used for profiling TCR beta VDJ and CDR3 was genomic DNA. TCRdb fed the reads into MiXCR, producing one record per CDR3 protein. The data hold 150,000 to 200,000 distinct CDR3 sequences, with over 60% observed a single time. Sample: sorted CD4+, CD8+, or CD8+CD57+ T cells (not recorded which) from PBMCs. The receptors were sampled from a human donor with severe aplastic anemia or a healthy control (not recorded which).

The chain recombines TRBV29-1 with TRBJ2-3, with 11 nucleotides matching TRBD2. The CDR3 totals 14 residues. J was trimmed by 2 bases and V by 7 bases; bases with no gene match: 5. Germline assignment: CDR1 SQVTM and CDR2 ANQGSEA. CDR3 sequence reads: CSGGTSGYTDTQYF. In nucleotides, the CDR3 is TGCAGCGGCGGGACTAGCGGATACACAGATACGCAGTATTTT.

This chain links TRBV24-1 with TRBJ2-3; perhaps TRBD2 as D (6 bases). Trimming left V 5 bases short and J 5 bases short, with 13 bases between. Germline V gene sequence: CDR1 KGHDR, CDR2 SFDVKD. The CDR3 sequence is 14 residues long. The CDR3 DNA follows: TGTGCCACCAGTGTCCAGGGAGGTGGAGATACGCAGTATTTT. Its translation: CATSVQGGGDTQYF.

This clonotype was observed many times. The chain joins TRBV9 to TRBJ2-7, with D possibly called TRBD1 or TRBD2 (5 bases each). The CDR3 spans 13 residues. CDR1 and CDR2 from the germline V gene are SGDLS and YYNGEE. V was trimmed by 5 bases and J by 0 bases, leaving 9 bases between them. CDR3 residues: CASSGDLSYEQYF. In DNA, the CDR3 is TGTGCCAGCAGTGGGGACCTCTCCTACGAGCAGTACTTC. Together with reference TRBV9 and TRBJ2-7, the CDR3 gives the full variable domain: DSGVTQTPKHLITATGQRVTLRCSPRSGDLSVYWYQQSLDQGLQFLIQYYNGEERAKGNILERFSAQQFPDLHSELNLSSLELGDSALYFCASSGDLSYEQYFGPGTRLTVT.

The chain employs TRBV5-1 and TRBJ2-3; 8 positions match TRBD2. Germline V CDR1 and CDR2: SGHRS, YFSETQ. The V segment lost 6 bases and the J segment 8 bases; nucleotides outside the gene matches: 14. The CDR3 consists of 15 residues. This CDR3 is CASTPGLAAQGTQYF. The CDR3 DNA follows: TGCGCCAGCACCCCCGGACTAGCCGCCCAAGGTACGCAGTATTTT.

The V call is TRBV27, the J call TRBJ1-2; D ambiguous. Trimming removed 5 bases at V and 3 bases at J, with 19 bases between. The CDR3 runs to 16 residues. CDR1 MNHEY and CDR2 SMNVEV come from the germline V gene (reference sequence). DNA of the CDR3: TGTGCCAGCAGTCCTCTGAGCCGCGGTGAGGACTATGGCTACACCTTC. It codes for CASSPLSRGEDYGYTF.

The J gene is TRBJ1-2, the V gene TRBV12-3 or TRBV12-4; 9 nucleotides line up with TRBD1. The CDR3 is 16 residues long. The V segment lost 5 bases and the J segment 8 bases; nucleotides outside the gene matches: 15. DNA for the CDR3: TGTGCCAGCAGTCATGAGACCGGGACAGGGCTGGGCGGCTACACCTTC. Translated: CASSHETGTGLGGYTF.

This clonotype was recorded once. This sequence joins TRBV19 and TRBJ2-3; a possible D gene is TRBD1 (5 bases). V lost 3 bases, J lost 1 base, and 11 bases lay in between. The CDR3 loop spans 15 amino acids. Germline CDR1 and CDR2: LNHDA and SQIVND (reference sequence). The CDR3 here is CASSMAPQGTDTQYF. CDR3 coding DNA: TGTGCCAGTAGTATGGCCCCACAGGGCACAGATACGCAGTATTTT.

This clonotype was observed once. This rearrangement joins TRBV10-3 to TRBJ2-7; 9 bases fit TRBD1. CDR3 length: 14 residues. Germline loops: CDR1 ENHRY, CDR2 SYGVKD. V lost 7 bases to trimming and J lost 5 bases; unmatched junction nucleotides: 9. CDR3 sequence reads: CAINLTGGRNEQYF. The CDR3, as DNA: TGTGCCATCAACTTGACAGGGGGGAGGAACGAGCAGTACTTC.

With regard to this clonotype: One end of the junction varies from germline; a read error may be responsible. The rearrangement joins TRBV12-3 or TRBV12-4 to TRBJ2-1; D may be TRBD2 (6 bases). CDR3 length equals 15 residues. The CDR3 reads CAISSTGEWNNEQFF. The CDR3 nucleotides read TGTGCCATCAGTTCGACGGGGGAGTGGAACAATGAGCAGTTCTTC.

The chain links TRBV10-2 to TRBJ1-5, with TRBD1 identical over 9 bases. CDR1 is WSHSY and CDR2 is SAAADI in the germline V gene. The CDR3 extends over 16 amino acids. V trimming: 8 bases; J trimming: 0 bases; junction bases outside the gene matches: 8. The CDR3: CASGGTGPRSNQPQHF. The CDR3 nucleotides are TGCGCCAGCGGGGGGACAGGGCCCCGTAGCAATCAGCCCCAGCATTTT.

This clonotype was found once. V usage is TRBV2 and J usage is TRBJ1-2; 7 positions agree with TRBD1. With V trimmed by 8 bases and J by 4 bases, 16 bases remained unmatched. The CDR3 runs to 16 residues. In germline, CDR1 is SNHLY, CDR2 FYNNEI. The CDR3 is CASLGGDRAMGYGYTF. DNA of the CDR3: TGTGCCAGCTTAGGGGGTGACAGGGCAATGGGCTATGGCTACACCTTC.

There are many counts of this clonotype. This is likely a read error, given that the CDR3 carries no conserved phenylalanine or tryptophan at its end. The J gene is TRBJ1-6, the V gene TRBV10-1; TRBD1 matches 8 bases. Germline V gene sequence: CDR1 WNHNN, CDR2 SYGVQD (reference sequence). The V segment lost 7 bases and the J segment 7 bases; nucleotides outside the gene matches: 6. This CDR3 has 14 residues. The CDR3 sequence is CASTMTGANSPLHL. The CDR3 DNA reads TGCGCCAGCACTATGACAGGGGCAAATTCACCCCTCCACTTG.

The rearrangement joins TRBV20-1 to TRBJ1-2; D remains ambiguous. V lost 3 bases, J lost 6 bases, and 5 bases lay in between. The CDR3 spans 10 residues. Germline CDR1 and CDR2: DFQATT and SNEGSKA (reference sequence). The DNA of the CDR3 is TGCAGTGCTAGGTCGAATGGCTACACCTTC. It encodes CSARSNGYTF.

This clonotype has more than one count but fewer than ten. A read error may account for a junction end that differs from germline. The chain uses TRBV10-3 and TRBJ2-1; D call uncertain. Germline V CDR1 and CDR2: ENHRY, SYGVKD. The CDR3 has 15 residues. In DNA form, the CDR3 reads TGTGCCATGAGTGGGCCAGGCGATGCCTACAATGAGCAGTTCTTC. Protein product: CAMSGPGDAYNEQFF.

The gene calls are TRBV20-1 and TRBJ2-7; 8 bases are a match to TRBD2. The CDR3 covers 14 residues. The germline V gene has CDR1 DFQATT and CDR2 SNEGSKA (reference sequence). J was trimmed by 3 bases and V by 4 bases; bases with no gene match: 8. In DNA, the CDR3 is TGCAGTGCTACCAGGACTAGCCAGTACTACGAGCAGTACTTC. This codes for CSATRTSQYYEQYF.

The CDR3 DNA sequence: TGCGCCAGCAGTGAGCCGGGACAGGGGGACGGTGAGCAGTTCTTC. This encodes CASSEPGQGDGEQFF. J is TRBJ2-1 and V is TRBV10-2; TRBD1 aligns across 11 bases. This CDR3 is built from 15 residues. Germline V gene data show CDR1 as WSHSY and CDR2 as SAAADI. After removal of 2 bases from V and 9 bases from J, the junction contained 6 bases not matched to a gene.

The chain has TRBV10-3 and TRBJ1-1; D might be TRBD1 (5 bases). Trimming took 3 bases from V and 5 from J, leaving 22 bases between them. The germline gives CDR1 ENHRY, CDR2 SYGVKD. This CDR3 has 17 residues. The CDR3 loop reads CAISDPSGRVGRTEAFF. CDR3 DNA sequence: TGTGCCATCAGTGACCCCTCGGGCAGGGTGGGACGAACTGAAGCTTTCTTT.

This clonotype was detected only a few times. The genes are TRBV25-1 and TRBJ1-5, with D unresolved. Germline V gene data show CDR1 as MGHDK and CDR2 as SYGVNS. The CDR3 runs to 15 residues. V lost 2 bases and J lost 5, with 13 bases in between. CDR3 sequence reads: CASSEVGQIYQPQHF. CDR3 sequence (DNA): TGTGCCAGCAGTGAAGTCGGCCAGATTTATCAGCCCCAGCATTTT.

This clonotype was detected only a few times. V usage is TRBV15 and J usage is TRBJ1-2; TRBD1 agrees at 10 bases. V shed 1 base and J 0 bases; nucleotides not matched to a gene: 2. In germline, CDR1 is LNHNV, CDR2 YYDKDF (reference sequence). The CDR3 consists of 16 residues. The CDR3 nucleotides are TGTGCCACCAGCAGAGCCGGGACAGGGGCTAACTATGGCTACACCTTC. The encoded protein is CATSRAGTGANYGYTF.

This clonotype has a handful of counts. As DNA, the CDR3 is TGTGCCAGCAGCCAAGATATGAGCAGGGTCTCCTACGAGCAGTACTTC. Its translation: CASSQDMSRVSYEQYF. The chain joins TRBV3-1 to TRBJ2-7; tentative D call: TRBD1 (5 bases). V gave up 0 bases and J gave up 0 bases, with 12 bases separating them. This CDR3 is 16 amino acids long. The V gene's germline CDR1 is LGHDT and CDR2 YNNKEL (reference sequence).

This clonotype appeared a few times. The chain joins TRBV7-2 to TRBJ1-5; D not resolved. The CDR3 has 15 amino acids. The germline CDR1 and CDR2 sequences are SGHTA and FQGNSA. V was pared by 1 base and J by 5 bases, with 12 bases between. CDR3 sequence reads: CASSLVRAGYQPQHF. The DNA of the CDR3 is TGTGCCAGCAGCTTAGTACGGGCAGGATATCAGCCCCAGCATTTT.